The next 15 T cell receptor beta chains were all read from a single sample in a study of vaccination and CD4 T cells after COVID-19. Sample treatment: roughly ten-day PBMC culture with coronavirus spike peptide pools or control peptides (ViraFEST assay). Cultured CD4+ T cell DNA was sequenced using the Oncomine TCR Beta short-read assay. TCRdb re-derived calls from the PCR reads in MiXCR, one entry per CDR3 protein. Of more than 12,000 distinct CDR3 sequences in the sample, 53% were seen once. For these TCRs, the target antigens are not known. The sample consisted of CD4+ T cells from blood, cultured in vitro, taken before SARS-CoV-2 vaccination. The receptors originated from a human donor who had recovered from COVID-19.

The rearrangement links TRBV6-1 to TRBJ2-3; D tentatively fits TRBD1 or TRBD2 (6 bases each). Germline V gene lookup returns CDR1 MNHNS and CDR2 SASEGT. Trimming shortened V by 11 bases and J by 2 bases, and 17 bases separated the two germline ends. CDR3 length: 14 residues. CDR3 sequence reads: CASGEVTFTDTQYF. DNA for the CDR3: TGTGCCTCAGGGGAGGTGACGTTCACAGATACGCAGTATTTT.

The J gene is TRBJ2-7, the V gene TRBV6-5; D may be TRBD1 (6 bases). The CDR3 runs 16 residues. V was cut by 0 bases and J by 1 base, with 13 bases left in between. CDR1 and CDR2 (germline): MNHEY, SVGAGI. DNA of the CDR3: TGTGCCAGCAGTTACTCGAACAGGGCTCGGTCCTACGAGCAGTACTTC. This gives the protein CASSYSNRARSYEQYF.

This clonotype was seen just once. The rearrangement joins TRBV2 to TRBJ2-1, with 9 bases identical to TRBD2. The V gene end was trimmed by 5 bases and the J gene end by 4 bases; junction bases not matched to a gene: 9. CDR1 is SNHLY, CDR2 FYNNEI, per germline. The CDR3 is made up of 16 amino acids. The CDR3 nucleotides are TGTGCCAGCAGTTCCGAGGGACTAGCAGGGTACAATGAGCAGTTCTTC. Residues: CASSSEGLAGYNEQFF. The full variable domain, its missing parts supplied by reference TRBV2 and TRBJ2-1, is EPEVTQTPSHQVTQMGQEVILRCVPISNHLYFYWYRQILGQKVEFLVSFYNNEISEKSEIFDDQFSVERPDGSNFTLKIRSTKLEDSAMYFCASSSEGLAGYNEQFFGPGTRLTVL.

This sequence joins TRBV27 and TRBJ2-1; TRBD2 agrees at 13 bases. The V and J ends lost 3 bases and 1 base, in that order; junction bases with no gene match: 6. The V gene's germline CDR1 is MNHEY and CDR2 SMNVEV (reference sequence). There are 18 residues in the CDR3. CDR3 loop: CASSFQLAGGFSYNEQFF. The CDR3 DNA is TGTGCCAGCAGTTTCCAACTAGCGGGAGGGTTTTCCTACAATGAGCAGTTCTTC.

This clonotype has a handful of counts. The gene calls are TRBV20-1 and TRBJ1-4; D ambiguous. Germline V lookup: CDR1 DFQATT, CDR2 SNEGSKA (reference sequence). The V end lost 0 bases, the J end lost 5 bases, and 13 bases lay between the germline ends. CDR3 length: 15 residues. DNA for the CDR3: TGCAGTGCTAGAGATCTGGAGGGTGTGAATGAAAAACTGTTTTTT. Amino acid sequence: CSARDLEGVNEKLFF.

The CDR3 coding sequence is TGCAGTGCTAGAGTCCCGGGGCGGGAGGGCCGGAATGAGCAGTTCTTC. This gives the protein CSARVPGREGRNEQFF. The rearrangement uses TRBV20-1 and TRBJ2-1, with TRBD2 matching over 9 bases. This CDR3 is built from 16 residues. The trim removed 1 base at V and 7 bases at J, leaving 11 bases unmatched. The germline V gene has CDR1 DFQATT and CDR2 SNEGSKA (reference sequence).

This clonotype appeared a few times. The genes are TRBV7-2 and TRBJ2-7; tentative D call: TRBD1 (5 bases). The germline V gene has CDR1 SGHTA and CDR2 FQGNSA. The CDR3 covers 15 residues. V lost 5 bases, J lost 0 bases, and 14 bases lay in between. The CDR3 protein is CASSPRQGSSYEQYF. Here the CDR3 DNA reads TGTGCCAGCAGCCCCCGGCAGGGCAGCTCCTACGAGCAGTACTTC.

The chain uses TRBV28 and TRBJ1-2; perhaps TRBD1 as D (6 bases). The V gene's germline CDR1 is MDHEN and CDR2 SYDVKM. Trimming took 10 bases from V and 8 from J, leaving 26 bases between them. The CDR3 covers 15 residues. CDR3 sequence: CATAVGGAKDWGYTF. CDR3 in DNA: TGTGCCACCGCAGTAGGGGGGGCCAAGGATTGGGGCTACACCTTC.

In this sample, this clonotype turned up a few times. V usage is TRBV6-2 or TRBV6-3 and J usage is TRBJ1-4, with TRBD1 matching over 10 bases. The CDR3 totals 16 residues. Germline V lookup: CDR1 MNHEY, CDR2 SVGEGT. The trim removed 3 bases at V and 8 bases at J, leaving 9 bases unmatched. As DNA, the CDR3 is TGTGCCAGCAGTTATTCGGCTGGGACAGGGGAGGAAAAACTGTTTTTT. This gives the protein CASSYSAGTGEEKLFF.

V and J are TRBV4-1 and TRBJ2-3, with D hard to call. In germline, CDR1 is MGHRA, CDR2 YSYEKL. The CDR3 consists of 15 residues. Between the trimmed V and J ends, which lost 0 bases and 5 bases, there was a span of 12 bases. CDR3 loop: CASSQDQLGGDTQYF. The CDR3 DNA follows: TGCGCCAGCAGCCAAGACCAGCTAGGTGGAGATACGCAGTATTTT.

Only a few counts were recorded for this clonotype. The chain employs TRBV5-4 and TRBJ1-5; a weak D match, TRBD1 (6 bases). The V gene lost 0 bases and the J gene lost 6 bases, with 10 bases spanning the gap. The CDR3 spans 14 residues. Per germline, CDR1 SGHNT and CDR2 YYREEE (reference sequence). CDR3: CASSLDGGGQPQHF. The CDR3 region has the DNA TGTGCCAGCAGCTTGGATGGGGGCGGTCAGCCCCAGCATTTT.

V and J are TRBV2 and TRBJ2-7; 13 positions agree with TRBD2. Germline values: CDR1 SNHLY, CDR2 FYNNEI. This CDR3 contains 13 residues. V was clipped by 7 bases and J by 6 bases; unmatched bases: 3. CDR3 bases: TGTGCCAGCACTCGACTAGCGGGAGGCGAGCAGTACTTC. Its protein is CASTRLAGGEQYF.

The V and J genes are TRBV5-1 and TRBJ1-1; tentative D call: TRBD1 (5 bases). In germline, CDR1 is SGHRS, CDR2 YFSETQ. The CDR3 sequence is 13 residues long. The V end was cut by 4 bases, the J end by 4 bases, with 11 bases between. The CDR3 region has the DNA TGCGCCAGCAGCACGATCGGGGGCACTGAAGCTTTCTTT. This gives the protein CASSTIGGTEAFF.

A few counts support this clonotype. This chain joins TRBV20-1 and TRBJ1-6; D not resolved. The CDR3 loop spans 13 amino acids. Per the germline V gene, CDR1 is DFQATT and CDR2 is SNEGSKA (reference sequence). V lost 5 bases and J lost 9, with 14 bases in between. This CDR3 reads CSAESVGSSPLHF. The CDR3 region has the DNA TGCAGTGCTGAAAGTGTAGGGAGTTCACCCCTCCACTTT.

This clonotype is medium-sized (0.01 to 0.1%) in the sample. The V call is TRBV6-1, the J call TRBJ2-1; TRBD2 matches at 13 bases. Germline V gives CDR1 MNHNS, CDR2 SASEGT. The CDR3 contains 16 residues. The ends lost 6 bases at V and 9 bases at J; junction bases unmatched: 11. CDR3 residues: CASRWTLAGGPSEQFF. The CDR3 DNA reads as TGTGCCAGCAGGTGGACACTAGCGGGAGGGCCGAGTGAGCAGTTCTTC.